Below are 21 T cell receptor beta chains sequenced from a single sample in a study of vaccination and CD4 T cells after COVID-19. The assay that was used to sequence DNA from cultured CD4+ T cells was the Oncomine TCR Beta short-read assay. TCRdb passed the PCR reads through MiXCR, listing each CDR3 protein once. This table holds fewer than 11,000 distinct CDR3 sequences, under 55% found once. Treatment described: roughly 10-day PBMC culture with coronavirus spike peptide pools or control peptides (ViraFEST assay). What these receptors recognize is not known. Source material: CD4+ T cells from blood, cultured in vitro. The source is a human donor who had recovered from COVID-19.

The J gene is TRBJ1-1, the V gene TRBV12-3 or TRBV12-4; maybe TRBD1 (5 bases). V lost 0 bases to trimming and J lost 3 bases, with 11 bases between them. The CDR3 consists of 15 residues. CDR3 residues: CASSLAGGGDTEAFF. The CDR3 nucleotides are TGTGCCAGCAGTTTAGCCGGGGGAGGGGACACTGAAGCTTTCTTT.

The chain joins TRBV6-1 to TRBJ2-3, with TRBD1 matching 7 bases. Germline V lookup: CDR1 MNHNS, CDR2 SASEGT. This CDR3 has 13 amino acids. The trim removed 7 bases at V and 4 bases at J, leaving 5 bases unmatched. The CDR3 DNA sequence: TGTGCCAGCACCGTCGACAGGGCAGATACGCAGTATTTT. Protein product: CASTVDRADTQYF.

This chain joins TRBV6-1 and TRBJ2-5, with TRBD2 as a possible D gene (5 bases). Germline loops: CDR1 MNHNS, CDR2 SASEGT. CDR3 length equals 11 residues. V shed 8 bases and J shed 5 bases, with 9 bases lying between them. The CDR3 spells CASEGRETQYF. CDR3 sequence (DNA): TGTGCCAGCGAGGGCAGGGAGACCCAGTACTTC.

This clonotype was found a few times. The rearrangement links TRBV12-5 to TRBJ2-3, with unresolved D. Germline V CDR1 and CDR2: LGHNT, FRNRAP. Between the trimmed V and J ends, which lost 6 bases and 6 bases, there was a span of 10 bases. The CDR3 length is 12 residues. CDR3 region: CASGTHGDTQYF. The CDR3 DNA follows: TGTGCTAGTGGCACTCACGGGGATACGCAGTATTTT. The whole variable domain, remainder taken from reference TRBV12-5 and TRBJ2-3, is DARVTQTPRHKVTEMGQEVTMRCQPILGHNTVFWYRQTMMQGLELLAYFRNRAPLDDSGMPKDRFSAEMPDATLATLKIQPSEPRDSAVYFCASGTHGDTQYFGPGTRLTVL.

This clonotype has just a few counts. The chain uses TRBV20-1 and TRBJ1-2; possible D gene TRBD1, 5 bases. Trimming left V 0 bases short and J 2 bases short, with 13 bases between. CDR1 is DFQATT and CDR2 is SNEGSKA in the germline V gene (reference sequence). The CDR3 spans 15 residues. The CDR3 coding sequence is TGCAGTGCTAGAGATCGCAGGGCAGCGAACTATGGCTACACCTTC. Its protein product is CSARDRRAANYGYTF.

This clonotype was observed a few times. The J gene is TRBJ2-2, the V gene TRBV10-3; 8 bases match TRBD2. Germline V gene lookup returns CDR1 ENHRY and CDR2 SYGVKD. V shed 7 bases, J shed 7 bases, and the junction held 8 bases outside the gene matches. This CDR3 has 14 amino acids. CDR3 sequence reads: CAIKGSGVNGELFF. CDR3 DNA: TGTGCCATCAAGGGTAGCGGGGTAAACGGGGAGCTGTTTTTT.

The CDR3 protein is CAISDRDPATNEKLFF. CDR3 DNA sequence: TGTGCCATCAGTGATCGGGACCCCGCAACTAATGAAAAACTGTTTTTT. This chain uses TRBV10-3 with TRBJ1-4, with a possible D match to TRBD1 (5 bases). Germline assignment: CDR1 ENHRY and CDR2 SYGVKD. The CDR3 is 16 amino acids. Trimming removed 3 bases at V and 0 bases at J, with 11 bases between.

The chain recombines TRBV3-1 with TRBJ2-2; the D call may be TRBD1 or TRBD2 (5 bases each). The CDR3 is made up of 14 amino acids. V was clipped by 7 bases and J by 6 bases, with 15 bases between them. Germline CDR1 reads LGHDT; CDR2 reads YNNKEL (reference sequence). The CDR3 DNA follows: TGTGCCAGCACCCAGGGAGAGGGCGCCGGGGAGCTGTTTTTT. Residues: CASTQGEGAGELFF.

The V and J genes are TRBV7-2 and TRBJ2-2; either TRBD1 or TRBD2 may supply D (6 bases each). This CDR3 region has 15 residues. Trimming removed 5 bases from V and 7 bases from J, with 17 bases in between. Germline values: CDR1 SGHTA, CDR2 FQGNSA. The CDR3 loop is CASSPDGGPGGELFF. The CDR3 region has the DNA TGTGCCAGCAGCCCCGATGGGGGGCCGGGCGGGGAGCTGTTTTTT.

V is TRBV2 and J is TRBJ2-2; 9 nucleotides agree with TRBD2. The CDR3 totals 16 residues. Germline CDR1 SNHLY, CDR2 FYNNEI. Trimming at V came to 4 bases and at J to 1 base, leaving 4 bases not matched to a gene. The DNA for the CDR3 is TGTGCCAGCAGTGGGCTAGCGGGGCTGAACACCGGGGAGCTGTTTTTT. Amino acid sequence: CASSGLAGLNTGELFF.

The V and J genes are TRBV19 and TRBJ1-5; D is perhaps TRBD1 (6 bases). V was pared by 9 bases and J by 6 bases, with 18 bases between. The CDR3 extends over 14 amino acids. Per germline, CDR1 LNHDA and CDR2 SQIVND (reference sequence). CDR3 nucleotides: TGTGCCAGCAGTCCTGCGGGGGGCGGTCAGCCCCAGCATTTT. This encodes CASSPAGGGQPQHF.

This chain links TRBV7-9 with TRBJ2-1; 7 bases fit TRBD1. The CDR3 has 16 amino acids. Germline V CDR1 and CDR2: SEHNR, FQNEAQ (reference sequence). V was clipped by 4 bases and J by 2 bases; unmatched bases: 8. The DNA of the CDR3 is TGTGCCAGCAGCTCCCTCGGACAGGCCGCCTACAATGAGCAGTTCTTC. The encoded protein is CASSSLGQAAYNEQFF.

This clonotype came up a few times. The J gene is TRBJ1-2, the V gene TRBV6-2 or TRBV6-3; 8 bases map to TRBD1. The V gene end was trimmed by 5 bases and the J gene end by 5 bases; junction bases not matched to a gene: 1. CDR1 is MNHEY, CDR2 SVGEGT, per germline. CDR3 length: 12 residues. The chain's CDR3 is CASSTGGYGYTF. The CDR3 DNA reads TGTGCCAGCAGTACAGGGGGTTATGGCTACACCTTC.

The rearrangement links TRBV7-9 to TRBJ1-4; 9 positions match TRBD1. The CDR3 has 15 residues. V was pared by 4 bases and J by 8 bases, with 8 bases of the junction left unmatched. Germline V gene sequence: CDR1 SEHNR, CDR2 FQNEAQ (reference sequence). As DNA, the CDR3 is TGTGCCAGCAGCTCAATTAGGGACAGGGACGAAAAACTGTTTTTT. It codes for CASSSIRDRDEKLFF.

CDR3: CSVDSGQGLWDTEAFF. In nucleotides, the CDR3 is TGCAGCGTTGACTCCGGACAGGGACTATGGGACACTGAAGCTTTCTTT. The J gene is TRBJ1-1, the V gene TRBV29-1, with 8 bases fitting TRBD1. Per germline, CDR1 SQVTM and CDR2 ANQGSEA. This CDR3 comprises 16 residues. V was clipped by 3 bases and J by 3 bases; unmatched bases: 12. Complete variable domain (other parts from reference TRBV29-1 and TRBJ1-1): SAVISQKPSRDICQRGTSLTIQCQVDSQVTMMFWYRQQPGQSLTLIATANQGSEATYESGFVIDKFPISRPNLTFSTLTVSNMSPEDSSIYLCSVDSGQGLWDTEAFFGQGTRLTVV.

The CDR3 spells CASSSPGLAGVNEQFF. The CDR3 DNA sequence: TGTGCCAGCAGCTCTCCGGGACTAGCGGGGGTCAATGAGCAGTTCTTC. The V and J genes are TRBV7-2 and TRBJ2-1; 14 nucleotides match TRBD2. Trimming took 4 bases from V and 6 from J; bases not matched to a gene: 5. The germline gives CDR1 SGHTA, CDR2 FQGNSA. This CDR3 contains 16 residues.

There are a few counts of this clonotype. The J gene is TRBJ1-2, the V gene TRBV11-2, with 9 bases matching TRBD1. This CDR3 has 17 amino acids. Germline V gene sequence: CDR1 SGHAT, CDR2 FQNNGV. The trim removed 5 bases at V and 2 bases at J, leaving 12 bases unmatched. The CDR3 DNA is TGTGCCAGCAGCCTCATAGACAGGGGGTTACAAAACTATGGCTACACCTTC. Translated, it gives CASSLIDRGLQNYGYTF.

This chain joins TRBV5-4 and TRBJ2-2, with TRBD2 as a possible D gene (6 bases). From germline, CDR1 is SGHNT and CDR2 YYREEE (reference sequence). This CDR3 is 13 amino acids long. V gave up 3 bases and J gave up 7 bases, with 10 bases separating them. CDR3 in DNA: TGTGCCAGCAGCTCGCAGGGAGGCGGGGAGCTGTTTTTT. This gives the protein CASSSQGGGELFF. Drawing the rest from reference TRBV5-4 and TRBJ2-2, the complete variable domain is ETGVTQSPTHLIKTRGQQVTLRCSSQSGHNTVSWYQQALGQGPQFIFQYYREEENGRGNFPPRFSGLQFPNYSSELNVNALELDDSALYLCASSSQGGGELFFGEGSRLTVL.

The chain has TRBV24-1 and TRBJ1-1; TRBD1 might be the D (6 bases). The CDR3 extends over 15 amino acids. The V end was cut by 4 bases, the J end by 1 base, with 12 bases between. In germline, CDR1 is KGHDR, CDR2 SFDVKD. This CDR3 is CATSDASDRNTEAFF. CDR3 in DNA: TGTGCCACCAGTGACGCCTCGGACAGGAACACTGAAGCTTTCTTT.

The table lists this clonotype with a few counts. V and J are TRBV6-1 and TRBJ1-5, with TRBD1 matching over 8 bases. The CDR3 is made up of 19 amino acids. Germline V CDR1 and CDR2: MNHNS, SASEGT. The V and J ends lost 3 bases and 10 bases, in that order; junction bases with no gene match: 23. This CDR3 reads CASSDETGADHFALSPQHF. CDR3 bases: TGTGCCAGCAGTGACGAGACAGGGGCCGACCATTTTGCCCTCAGCCCCCAGCATTTT.

This sequence joins TRBV5-1 and TRBJ2-3, with D maybe TRBD2 (5 bases). In germline, CDR1 is SGHRS, CDR2 YFSETQ. The CDR3 has 16 residues. With 1 base removed from V and 1 base from J, the gap between germline ends came to 13 bases. The CDR3 loop is CASSLLRSGGTDTQYF. The CDR3 coding sequence is TGCGCCAGCAGCTTGTTAAGGTCCGGGGGCACAGATACGCAGTATTTT.